Following are 11 T cell receptor beta chains from one sample sequenced in a study of blood T cell repertoires in COVID-19 (dated by TCRdb to 2019 to 2021). Library prep was done by the immunoSEQ multiplex PCR assay. Drawn from immuneACCESS, this table holds only the in-frame rearrangements with V and J called that TCRdb kept. Clones are partly lost; checked studies trace under half to an unresolved V gene and leave the rest unexplained. Counted in this sample were some 260,000 clones; about 91% of them appeared once. More than 1.2% of the sample is held by the ten biggest clonotypes. Input material: peripheral blood. These receptors originate from an elderly man with acute or convalescent COVID-19.

The rearrangement joins TRBV25-1 to TRBJ1-2, with 7 bases aligning to TRBD1. The ends lost 6 bases at V and 5 bases at J; junction bases unmatched: 6. This CDR3 comprises 13 residues. From germline, CDR1 is MGHDK and CDR2 SYGVNS. This CDR3 reads CASSAGQIYGYTF. The CDR3 nucleotides are TGTGCCAGCAGCGCGGGACAGATTTATGGCTACACCTTC.

The gene calls are TRBV14 and TRBJ1-2, with D uncertain. Germline V lookup: CDR1 SGHDN, CDR2 FVKESK. CDR3 length: 15 amino acids. V was trimmed by 1 base and J by 0 bases, leaving 9 bases between them. The DNA for the CDR3 is TGTGCCAGCAGCCAAGGTAACTTGGCTAACTATGGCTACACCTTC. It encodes CASSQGNLANYGYTF.

The chain is built from TRBV7-9 and TRBJ1-1; 7 bases agree with TRBD1. Trimming took 5 bases from V and 7 from J; bases not matched to a gene: 7. Germline V gene data show CDR1 as SEHNR and CDR2 as FQNEAQ (reference sequence). The CDR3 sequence is 13 residues long. The CDR3 sequence: CASSIDRVNEAFF. CDR3 nucleotide sequence: TGTGCCAGCAGCATCGACAGGGTTAATGAAGCTTTCTTT.

This chain links TRBV29-1 with TRBJ1-3; D not resolved. Germline V gene sequence: CDR1 SQVTM, CDR2 ANQGSEA. The CDR3 has 13 residues. Trimming cost V 4 bases and J 0 bases, with 7 bases left between them. The CDR3 is CSVAQYSGNTIYF. DNA for the CDR3: TGCAGCGTTGCACAGTACTCTGGAAACACCATATATTTT.

DNA for the CDR3: TGTGCCAGCAGCTCGTGGACAGGGATTAATCAGCCCCAGCATTTT. It yields the protein CASSSWTGINQPQHF. This chain connects TRBV7-2 to TRBJ1-5, with 8 bases fitting TRBD1. Germline lookup yields CDR1 SGHTA and CDR2 FQGNSA. After removal of 4 bases from V and 4 bases from J, the junction contained 6 bases not matched to a gene. There are 15 residues in the CDR3.

The chain links TRBV5-1 to TRBJ1-6; maybe TRBD1 (6 bases). The CDR3 contains 15 residues. Germline CDR1 reads SGHRS; CDR2 reads YFSETQ. Trimming left V 2 bases short and J 5 bases short, with 11 bases between. CDR3 sequence (DNA): TGCGCCAGCAGCTTAGGACAGCTAGATAATTCACCCCTCCACTTT. The encoded protein is CASSLGQLDNSPLHF.

The chain links TRBV4-3 to TRBJ2-3, with TRBD2 matching 7 bases. With V trimmed by 0 bases and J by 2 bases, 17 bases remained unmatched. This CDR3 comprises 20 residues. Germline CDR1 is LGHNA and CDR2 is YSLEER. The CDR3 protein is CASSQDRISSSGLLTDTQYF. DNA of the CDR3: TGCGCCAGCAGCCAAGATAGGATTTCGTCTAGCGGACTACTCACAGATACGCAGTATTTT.

This clone is a singleton in its sample. The chain couples TRBV11-3 to TRBJ2-7; the match to TRBD1 covers 7 bases. This CDR3 has 15 residues. The V and J ends lost 1 base and 5 bases, in that order; junction bases with no gene match: 8. Germline values: CDR1 SGHNT, CDR2 YENEEA. The CDR3 spells CASSLGRGQFHEQYF. The DNA for the CDR3 is TGTGCCAGCAGCTTAGGTAGGGGACAGTTCCACGAGCAGTACTTC.

The chain carries TRBV3-1 (or the pseudogene TRBV3-2) and TRBJ2-5; TRBD1 matches 10 bases. There are 14 residues in the CDR3. The V gene end was trimmed by 3 bases and the J gene end by 3 bases; junction bases not matched to a gene: 1. Germline assignment: CDR1 LGHDT and CDR2 YNNKEL (reference sequence). For the CDR3, the DNA is TGTGCCAGCAGCCACGGACAGGGGGAAGAGACCCAGTACTTC. Translated: CASSHGQGEETQYF.

The rearrangement uses TRBV28 and TRBJ2-7, with TRBD2 identical over 12 bases. V dropped 7 bases and J dropped 5; count of bases not matched to a gene: 12. Germline V gives CDR1 MDHEN, CDR2 SYDVKM. The CDR3 consists of 16 residues. This chain's CDR3 is CASISPTSGSYHEQYF. DNA for the CDR3: TGTGCCAGCATCTCCCCGACTAGCGGGAGTTACCACGAGCAGTACTTC.

The chain employs TRBV6-2 or TRBV6-3 and TRBJ1-1; tentatively, D is TRBD1 (6 bases). Germline lookup yields CDR1 MNHEY and CDR2 SVGEGT. The CDR3 totals 15 residues. The V end was cut by 0 bases, the J end by 5 bases, with 13 bases between. The CDR3 DNA sequence: TGTGCCAGCAGTTACTCAGGCAGGGGATGGACTGAAGCTTTCTTT. This translates into CASSYSGRGWTEAFF.